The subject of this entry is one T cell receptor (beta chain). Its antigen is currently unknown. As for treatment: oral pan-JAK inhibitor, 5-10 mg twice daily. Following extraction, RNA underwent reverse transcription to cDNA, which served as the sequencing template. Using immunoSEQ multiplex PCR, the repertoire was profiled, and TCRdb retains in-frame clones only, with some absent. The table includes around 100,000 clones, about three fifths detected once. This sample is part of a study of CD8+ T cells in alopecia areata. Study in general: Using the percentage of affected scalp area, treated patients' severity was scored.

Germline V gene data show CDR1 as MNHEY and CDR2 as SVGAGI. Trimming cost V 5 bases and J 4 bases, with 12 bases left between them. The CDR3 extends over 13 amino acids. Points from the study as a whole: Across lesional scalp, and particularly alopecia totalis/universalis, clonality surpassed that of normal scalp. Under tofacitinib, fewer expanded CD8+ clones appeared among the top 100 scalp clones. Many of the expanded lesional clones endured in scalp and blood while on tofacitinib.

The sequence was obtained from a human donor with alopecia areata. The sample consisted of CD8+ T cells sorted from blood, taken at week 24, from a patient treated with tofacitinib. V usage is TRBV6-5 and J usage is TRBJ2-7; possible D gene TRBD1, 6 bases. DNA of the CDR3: TGTGCCAGCAGTACCGAACAGGGATACGAGCAGTACTTC. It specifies CASSTEQGYEQYF.